This record covers a single T cell receptor beta chain. Measured with immunoSEQ multiplex PCR; TCRdb has only the in-frame clones, and not every one. The sample contains around 2,000,000 clones, roughly 95% of which appear only once. Germline loops: CDR1 SGHDT, CDR2 YYEEEE. CDR3 length: 14 amino acids. With 0 bases removed from V and 2 bases from J, the gap between germline ends came to 9 bases. The data were obtained in a study of shared clonotypes between healthy human individuals. CD8 cells regarded as naive lacked CD45RO, were positively chosen for CCR7, and omitted terminally differentiated effector memory CD45RA+ cells.

The clonotype comes from a man aged 18 to 30 in good health. The chain combines TRBV5-6 with TRBJ2-7; D gene ambiguous. Sequencing was performed on naive CD8+ T cells sorted from blood. CDR3 in amino acids: CASSLAVQTYEQYF. CDR3 bases: TGTGCCAGCAGCTTGGCTGTGCAGACCTACGAGCAGTACTTC.